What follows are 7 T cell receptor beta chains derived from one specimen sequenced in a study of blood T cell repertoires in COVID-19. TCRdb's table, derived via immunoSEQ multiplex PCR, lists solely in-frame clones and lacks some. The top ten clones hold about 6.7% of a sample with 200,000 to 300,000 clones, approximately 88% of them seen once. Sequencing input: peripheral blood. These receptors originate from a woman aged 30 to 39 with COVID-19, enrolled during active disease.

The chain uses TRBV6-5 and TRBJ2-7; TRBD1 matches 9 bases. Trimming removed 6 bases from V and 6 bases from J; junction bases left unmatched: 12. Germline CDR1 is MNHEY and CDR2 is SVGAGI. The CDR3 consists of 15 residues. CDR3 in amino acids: CASSLQDRGPGEQYF. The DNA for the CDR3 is TGTGCCAGCAGCCTACAGGACAGGGGTCCGGGCGAGCAGTACTTC.

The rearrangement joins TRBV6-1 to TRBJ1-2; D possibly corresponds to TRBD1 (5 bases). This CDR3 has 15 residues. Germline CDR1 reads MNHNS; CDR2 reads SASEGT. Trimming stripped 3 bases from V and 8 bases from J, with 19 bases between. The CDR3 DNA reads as TGTGCCAGCAGTGAGACTCCGGGACTACTCTACGGCTACACCTTC. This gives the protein CASSETPGLLYGYTF.

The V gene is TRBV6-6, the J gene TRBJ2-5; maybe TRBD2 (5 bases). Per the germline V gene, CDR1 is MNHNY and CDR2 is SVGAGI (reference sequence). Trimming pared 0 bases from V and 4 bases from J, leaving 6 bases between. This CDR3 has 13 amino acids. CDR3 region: CASSYSRVETQYF. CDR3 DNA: TGTGCCAGCAGTTACTCGAGGGTAGAGACCCAGTACTTC.

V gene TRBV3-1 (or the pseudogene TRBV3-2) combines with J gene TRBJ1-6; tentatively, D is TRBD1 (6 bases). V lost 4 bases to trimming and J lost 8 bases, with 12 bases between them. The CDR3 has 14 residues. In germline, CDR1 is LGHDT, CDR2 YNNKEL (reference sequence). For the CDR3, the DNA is TGTGCCAGCAGCCCCCAACAGGGAGATTCACCCCTCCACTTT. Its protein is CASSPQQGDSPLHF.

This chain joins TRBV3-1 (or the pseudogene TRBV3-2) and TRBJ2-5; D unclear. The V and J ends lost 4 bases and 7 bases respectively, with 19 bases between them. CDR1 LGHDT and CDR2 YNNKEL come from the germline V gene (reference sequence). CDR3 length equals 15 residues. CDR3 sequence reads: CASSPRGSAVGTQYF. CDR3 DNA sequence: TGTGCCAGCAGCCCCCGCGGTTCGGCCGTAGGGACCCAGTACTTC.

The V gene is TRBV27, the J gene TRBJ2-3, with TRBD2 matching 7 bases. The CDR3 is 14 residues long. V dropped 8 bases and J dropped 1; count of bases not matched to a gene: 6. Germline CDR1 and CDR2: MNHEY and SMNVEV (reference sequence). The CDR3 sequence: CASGGVRGTDTQYF. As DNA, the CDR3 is TGTGCCAGCGGGGGGGTACGAGGCACAGATACGCAGTATTTT.

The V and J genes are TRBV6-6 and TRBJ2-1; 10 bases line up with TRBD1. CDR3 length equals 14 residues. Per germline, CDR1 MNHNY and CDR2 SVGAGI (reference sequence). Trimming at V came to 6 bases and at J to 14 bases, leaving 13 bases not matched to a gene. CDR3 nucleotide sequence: TGTGCCAGCAGATACGGACAGGGGGGTTTTTATAAGTTCTTC. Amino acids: CASRYGQGGFYKFF.